A selection of T cell receptor beta chains follows, all from one sample in a study of CD8+CD57+ T cells in acquired aplastic anemia. TCRdb fed the reads into MiXCR, producing one record per CDR3 protein. This table holds about 190,000 distinct CDR3 sequences, 48% found once. Sequencing was carried out using sorted CD4+, CD8+, or CD8+CD57+ T cells (not recorded which) from PBMCs. These receptor sequences come from a human donor with aplastic anemia. Each CDR3 is given with its conserved first and last residue. Fields, in order: D gene, J gene, clone size, V gene, CDR3 length, CDR3 protein, CDR3 DNA. The D gene is left open where the match is weak. Rows may omit the clone size; those that give it use once, few, many or a size class.

d_gene: NA; j_gene: TRBJ1-1; abundance: few; v_gene: TRBV2; len: 13; CDR3aa: CASSDGTNTEAFF; CDR3nt: TGTGCCAGCAGTGATGGGACGAACACTGAAGCTTTCTTT
d_gene: TRBD1; j_gene: TRBJ1-6; abundance: NA; v_gene: TRBV12-3/TRBV12-4; len: 15; CDR3aa: CASSEGQGMNSPLHF; CDR3nt: TGTGCCAGCAGTGAGGGACAGGGGATGAATTCACCCCTCCACTTT
d_gene: TRBD2; j_gene: TRBJ2-7; abundance: few; v_gene: TRBV2; len: 14; CDR3aa: CASSRDYTSYEQYF; CDR3nt: TGTGCCAGTTCCAGGGACTACACCTCCTACGAGCAGTACTTC
d_gene: NA; j_gene: TRBJ2-7; abundance: many; v_gene: TRBV5-1; len: 13; CDR3aa: CASSLGASWEQYF; CDR3nt: TGCGCCAGCAGCTTGGGTGCCTCCTGGGAGCAGTACTTC
d_gene: NA; j_gene: TRBJ2-1; abundance: NA; v_gene: TRBV20-1; len: 13; CDR3aa: CSAPGTDNNEQFF; CDR3nt: TGCAGTGCCCCAGGGACGGATAACAATGAGCAGTTCTTC
d_gene: NA; j_gene: TRBJ1-2; abundance: many; v_gene: TRBV6-5; len: 12; CDR3aa: CASSYGGEGYTF; CDR3nt: TGTGCCAGCAGTTACGGGGGGGAAGGCTACACCTTC
d_gene: NA; j_gene: TRBJ1-2; abundance: NA; v_gene: TRBV20-1; len: 13; CDR3aa: CSAREGRGYGYTF; CDR3nt: TGCAGTGCTAGAGAGGGGAGAGGCTATGGCTACACCTTC
d_gene: TRBD2; j_gene: TRBJ2-3; abundance: many; v_gene: TRBV13; len: 17; CDR3aa: CASSLEVAGGYTDTQYF; CDR3nt: TGTGCCAGCAGCTTAGAGGTAGCGGGGGGTTACACAGATACGCAGTATTTT
d_gene: NA; j_gene: TRBJ2-3; abundance: few; v_gene: TRBV7-2; len: 12; CDR3aa: CASSVRSDTQYF; CDR3nt: TGTGCCAGCAGCGTTAGGTCCGATACGCAGTATTTT
d_gene: NA; j_gene: TRBJ2-7; abundance: NA; v_gene: TRBV29-1; len: 12; CDR3aa: CSARVGVYEQYF; CDR3nt: TGCAGCGCGAGGGTTGGGGTCTACGAGCAGTACTTC
d_gene: NA; j_gene: TRBJ1-1; abundance: NA; v_gene: TRBV25-1; len: 17; CDR3aa: CASSIGPGTSMNTEAFF; CDR3nt: TGTGCCAGTAGTATAGGTCCCGGGACTAGCATGAACACTGAAGCTTTCTTT
d_gene: TRBD1; j_gene: TRBJ2-1; abundance: NA; v_gene: TRBV11-2; len: 17; CDR3aa: CASSLDGGTGGRNEQFF; CDR3nt: TGTGCCAGCAGCTTAGATGGAGGGACAGGGGGCCGCAATGAGCAGTTCTTC
d_gene: NA; j_gene: TRBJ2-1; abundance: NA; v_gene: TRBV24-1; len: 13; CDR3aa: CATSEGGRGAQFF; CDR3nt: TGTGCCACCAGTGAGGGGGGTAGGGGAGCGCAGTTCTTC
d_gene: NA; j_gene: TRBJ2-2; abundance: NA; v_gene: TRBV11-2; len: 16; CDR3aa: CASNLGISVDTGELFF; CDR3nt: TGTGCCAGCAACTTAGGAATTAGCGTAGATACCGGGGAGCTGTTTTTT
d_gene: NA; j_gene: TRBJ2-5; abundance: many; v_gene: TRBV3-1; len: 16; CDR3aa: CASSRDYGQSGETQYF; CDR3nt: TGTGCCAGCAGCCGAGACTACGGACAGTCCGGAGAGACCCAGTACTTC
d_gene: NA; j_gene: TRBJ2-3; abundance: NA; v_gene: TRBV11-2; len: 17; CDR3aa: CASSLIGSGANTDTQYF; CDR3nt: TGTGCCAGCAGCTTAATTGGGTCGGGAGCGAACACAGATACGCAGTATTTT
d_gene: NA; j_gene: TRBJ2-1; abundance: few; v_gene: TRBV6-2/TRBV6-3; len: 16; CDR3aa: CASSPLGGASYNEQFF; CDR3nt: TGTGCCAGCAGTCCATTAGGGGGGGCCTCCTACAATGAGCAGTTCTTC
d_gene: NA; j_gene: TRBJ2-7; abundance: NA; v_gene: TRBV2; len: 12; CDR3aa: CASSRQIYEQYF; CDR3nt: TGTGCCAGCAGTCGACAGATCTACGAGCAGTACTTC
d_gene: NA; j_gene: TRBJ1-3; abundance: NA; v_gene: TRBV5-1; len: 15; CDR3aa: CASSLGTSPGNTIYF; CDR3nt: TGCGCCAGCAGCTTGGGGACGTCGCCTGGAAACACCATATATTTT
d_gene: TRBD2; j_gene: TRBJ2-7; abundance: many; v_gene: TRBV9; len: 14; CDR3aa: CASSVGLASYEQYF; CDR3nt: TGTGCCAGCAGCGTGGGACTAGCGTCTTACGAGCAGTACTTC
d_gene: NA; j_gene: TRBJ1-2; abundance: many; v_gene: TRBV6-1; len: 16; CDR3aa: CASSEVLGFGGYGYTF; CDR3nt: TGTGCCAGCAGTGAAGTCTTAGGCTTTGGCGGCTATGGCTACACCTTC
d_gene: NA; j_gene: TRBJ2-7; abundance: NA; v_gene: TRBV13; len: 14; CDR3aa: CASSFLDREDEQYF; CDR3nt: TGTGCCAGCAGCTTCCTTGACAGGGAGGACGAGCAGTACTTC
d_gene: NA; j_gene: TRBJ1-2; abundance: NA; v_gene: TRBV7-3; len: 13; CDR3aa: CASSPGADIGYTF; CDR3nt: TGTGCCAGCAGCCCAGGGGCAGATATCGGCTACACCTTC
d_gene: TRBD1; j_gene: TRBJ2-7; abundance: many; v_gene: TRBV2; len: 14; CDR3aa: CASKGQGSSYEQYF; CDR3nt: TGTGCCAGCAAGGGACAGGGTAGCTCCTACGAGCAGTACTTC
d_gene: NA; j_gene: TRBJ2-1; abundance: NA; v_gene: TRBV29-1; len: 11; CDR3aa: CSLVPGNEQFF; CDR3nt: TGCAGCTTGGTTCCAGGCAATGAGCAGTTCTTC
d_gene: TRBD2; j_gene: TRBJ2-1; abundance: few; v_gene: TRBV20-1; len: 13; CDR3aa: CSAGLAGGNEQFF; CDR3nt: TGCAGTGCTGGACTAGCGGGAGGCAATGAGCAGTTCTTC
d_gene: NA; j_gene: TRBJ1-6; abundance: many; v_gene: TRBV5-6; len: 14; CDR3aa: CASSPKGGNSPLHF; CDR3nt: TGTGCCAGCAGCCCGAAGGGGGGGAATTCACCCCTCCACTTT
d_gene: NA; j_gene: TRBJ1-1; abundance: once; v_gene: TRBV15; len: 16; CDR3aa: CATSRGHTQTNTEAFF; CDR3nt: TGTGCCACCAGCAGAGGACATACGCAGACAAACACTGAAGCTTTCTTT
d_gene: NA; j_gene: TRBJ1-1; abundance: NA; v_gene: TRBV6-1; len: 13; CDR3aa: CASMETMNTEAFF; CDR3nt: TGTGCCAGCATGGAGACCATGAACACTGAAGCTTTCTTT
d_gene: NA; j_gene: TRBJ1-1; abundance: many; v_gene: TRBV6-4; len: 15; CDR3aa: CASSDSPGEGTEAFF; CDR3nt: TGTGCCAGCAGTGACTCTCCGGGGGAGGGCACTGAAGCTTTCTTT
d_gene: NA; j_gene: TRBJ1-1; abundance: NA; v_gene: TRBV5-1; len: 15; CDR3aa: CASSGGGPPGTEAFF; CDR3nt: TGCGCCAGCAGCGGGGGGGGGCCTCCCGGAACTGAAGCTTTCTTT
d_gene: NA; j_gene: TRBJ2-7; abundance: few; v_gene: TRBV7-4; len: 14; CDR3aa: CASSSTSTGNEQYF; CDR3nt: TGTGCCAGCAGCTCCACCAGTACAGGGAACGAGCAGTACTTC
d_gene: TRBD2; j_gene: TRBJ2-7; abundance: many; v_gene: TRBV6-1; len: 13; CDR3aa: CASRERGPYEQYF; CDR3nt: TGTGCCAGCAGAGAGCGGGGCCCCTACGAGCAGTACTTC
d_gene: TRBD1; j_gene: TRBJ2-2; abundance: few; v_gene: TRBV6-5; len: 16; CDR3aa: CASSYLGQGKTGELFF; CDR3nt: TGTGCCAGCAGTTACCTGGGACAGGGGAAGACCGGGGAGCTGTTTTTT
d_gene: NA; j_gene: TRBJ1-4; abundance: NA; v_gene: TRBV7-9; len: 15; CDR3aa: CASSLAPFTNEKLFF; CDR3nt: TGTGCCAGCAGCTTAGCACCCTTCACTAATGAAAAACTGTTTTTT
d_gene: NA; j_gene: TRBJ2-7; abundance: many; v_gene: TRBV6-1; len: 15; CDR3aa: CASSRYKQDSYEQYF; CDR3nt: TGTGCCAGCAGTCGTTACAAACAGGACTCCTACGAGCAGTACTTC
d_gene: TRBD1; j_gene: TRBJ1-6; abundance: few; v_gene: TRBV20-1; len: 13; CDR3aa: CSAKDRAGSPLHF; CDR3nt: TGCAGTGCCAAAGACAGGGCCGGATCACCCCTCCACTTT
d_gene: TRBD1; j_gene: TRBJ1-2; abundance: NA; v_gene: TRBV20-1; len: 15; CDR3aa: CSAGTVSFLPYGYTF; CDR3nt: TGCAGTGCTGGGACAGTGTCTTTCTTGCCCTATGGCTACACCTTC
d_gene: NA; j_gene: TRBJ1-1; abundance: NA; v_gene: TRBV25-1; len: 15; CDR3aa: CASSDITQRGTEAFF; CDR3nt: TGTGCCAGCAGTGACATCACTCAACGGGGGACTGAGGCTTTCTTT
d_gene: NA; j_gene: TRBJ2-1; abundance: NA; v_gene: TRBV24-1; len: 11; CDR3aa: CASSPVYEQFF; CDR3nt: TGTGCCAGCTCACCTGTCTATGAGCAGTTCTTC
d_gene: NA; j_gene: TRBJ1-2; abundance: NA; v_gene: TRBV5-1; len: 14; CDR3aa: CASSYTQGNYGYTF; CDR3nt: TGCGCCAGCAGCTACACACAGGGTAACTATGGCTACACCTTC
d_gene: NA; j_gene: TRBJ1-6; abundance: NA; v_gene: TRBV18; len: 16; CDR3aa: CASSPTPGRKNSPLHF; CDR3nt: TGTGCCAGCTCCCCTACTCCGGGACGGAAAAATTCACCGCTCCACTTT
d_gene: NA; j_gene: TRBJ1-2; abundance: many; v_gene: TRBV7-2; len: 13; CDR3aa: CASSLAGDYGYTF; CDR3nt: TGTGCCAGCAGCTTAGCAGGGGACTATGGCTACACCTTC
d_gene: NA; j_gene: TRBJ2-5; abundance: many; v_gene: TRBV5-4; len: 14; CDR3aa: CASSFLGAEETQYF; CDR3nt: TGTGCCAGCAGCTTCCTGGGGGCTGAAGAGACCCAGTACTTC
d_gene: TRBD2; j_gene: TRBJ2-7; abundance: few; v_gene: TRBV7-2; len: 14; CDR3aa: CASRPGGGSYEQYF; CDR3nt: TGTGCCAGCAGGCCGGGCGGGGGCTCCTACGAGCAGTACTTC
d_gene: TRBD2; j_gene: TRBJ2-3; abundance: NA; v_gene: TRBV7-3; len: 13; CDR3aa: CASSSLAVDTQYF; CDR3nt: TGTGCCAGCAGCTCTCTAGCGGTGGATACGCAGTATTTT
d_gene: TRBD1; j_gene: TRBJ1-5; abundance: many; v_gene: TRBV6-1; len: 15; CDR3aa: CASARQGAGNQPQHF; CDR3nt: TGTGCCAGCGCCAGACAGGGGGCTGGCAATCAGCCCCAGCATTTT
d_gene: TRBD2; j_gene: TRBJ2-5; abundance: NA; v_gene: TRBV19; len: 16; CDR3aa: CATSLWASGSQETQYF; CDR3nt: TGTGCCACCTCCTTGTGGGCTAGCGGGAGCCAAGAGACCCAGTACTTC
d_gene: TRBD1; j_gene: TRBJ1-6; abundance: NA; v_gene: TRBV19; len: 15; CDR3aa: CASSMGGQGGSPLHF; CDR3nt: TGTGCCAGTAGTATGGGGGGACAGGGTGGTTCACCCCTCCACTTT
d_gene: NA; j_gene: TRBJ1-3; abundance: many; v_gene: TRBV11-3; len: 12; CDR3aa: CASSRKADTIYF; CDR3nt: TGTGCCAGCAGCAGGAAGGCGGACACCATATATTTT
d_gene: NA; j_gene: TRBJ2-7; abundance: NA; v_gene: TRBV7-2; len: 14; CDR3aa: CASSLDEVTYEQYF; CDR3nt: TGTGCCAGCAGCTTAGACGAAGTCACCTACGAGCAGTACTTC
d_gene: NA; j_gene: TRBJ2-3; abundance: NA; v_gene: TRBV11-2; len: 16; CDR3aa: CASSLDSSLATDTQYF; CDR3nt: TGTGCCAGCAGCTTAGACTCTTCCCTAGCGACAGATACGCAGTATTTT
d_gene: TRBD2; j_gene: TRBJ2-1; abundance: NA; v_gene: TRBV2; len: 13; CDR3aa: CASRAPDRDYQFF; CDR3nt: TGTGCCAGCAGAGCTCCTGACCGGGACTACCAGTTCTTC
d_gene: TRBD2; j_gene: TRBJ2-1; abundance: many; v_gene: TRBV4-2; len: 14; CDR3aa: CASSRGTSGSWQFF; CDR3nt: TGTGCCAGCAGCCGTGGGACTAGCGGGAGCTGGCAGTTCTTC
d_gene: NA; j_gene: TRBJ2-3; abundance: few; v_gene: TRBV24-1; len: 15; CDR3aa: CATSDPGVPTDTQYF; CDR3nt: TGTGCCACCAGTGATCCGGGGGTTCCCACAGATACGCAGTATTTT
d_gene: TRBD1; j_gene: TRBJ2-7; abundance: many; v_gene: TRBV5-1; len: 15; CDR3aa: CASSLTDRGGSEQYF; CDR3nt: TGCGCCAGCAGTTTGACCGACAGGGGAGGTAGCGAGCAGTACTTC
d_gene: TRBD2; j_gene: TRBJ2-1; abundance: many; v_gene: TRBV10-2; len: 16; CDR3aa: CASSVRTSGRGNEQFF; CDR3nt: TGCGCCAGCAGTGTAAGGACTAGCGGAAGGGGGAATGAGCAGTTCTTC